This TCR beta chain is drawn from a study of low-dose radiotherapy and immunotherapy resistance in tumors. Study-level background: For Cohort 1, fractions of 0.5 Gy were given every 2 weeks, reaching 6.5 Gy overall. Once cycle 1 day 1 began, patients took oral aspirin 300 mg daily for four cycles.

The time point: before trial treatment. Those who qualified had advanced solid tumors (lacking tumor-infiltrating lymphocytes). With TRAV- and TRBV-specific primers, first-strand cDNA was made, covering the alpha and beta chains. TCR amplification involved 15 to 25 PCR cycles with a constant-region primer and V-primer adapter. TCRdb re-called the reads with MiXCR, one entry per CDR3 protein. This sample has fewer than 90,000 distinct CDR3 sequences; approximately 20% occur once, and the top ten carry roughly 6%. The CDR3 loop spans 14 amino acids. J lost 4 bases, V lost 2 bases, and 4 bases had no gene match. Germline values: CDR1 SGHAT, CDR2 FQDESV (reference sequence). This clonotype has at least ten counts.

The origin of this receptor is a male donor with prostate cancer. The chain links TRBV11-1 to TRBJ1-2; 7 bases are a match to TRBD1. The input for sequencing was PBMCs, taken before treatment. Here the CDR3 DNA reads TGTGCCAGCAGCTTAACAGGGGTTGGCTATGGCTACACCTTC. Translated, it gives CASSLTGVGYGYTF.